The text below deals with one T cell receptor beta chain. The table came from immunoSEQ multiplex PCR; TCRdb's copy has only in-frame clones and leaves some out. The table lists 75,000 to 95,000 clones, less than 95% of them singletons. V lost 4 bases, J lost 10 bases, and 18 bases lay in between. Per germline, CDR1 SGHRS and CDR2 YFSETQ. The CDR3 is made up of 14 amino acids. The source of the sample is a study of technical replicates of blood from a handful of donors. Sample: T cells isolated from PBMCs. The chain joins TRBV5-1 to TRBJ2-1; TRBD1 might be the D (6 bases). This receptor was identified in a human donor in good health. CDR3 sequence: CASSTRTVDTEQFF. The CDR3 DNA reads as TGCGCCAGCAGCACCCGGACAGTTGATACAGAGCAGTTCTTC.